This T cell receptor (beta chain) was recovered during a study of blood T cell repertoires in COVID-19. For the study at large: From the United States, Italy and Spain came samples of acute and convalescent COVID-19.

As originally analysed: Scientists estimated how many nucleated cells there were by amplifying reference gene primers. Generated by immunoSEQ multiplex PCR, the TCRdb table keeps only in-frame clones and is missing some. From that table come the V and J calls and clone size; the DNA was used to work out D and trimming. The top ten clones hold 1% to 1.5% of a sample with roughly 320,000 clones, around 87% of them seen once. With 6 bases removed from V and 7 bases from J, the gap between germline ends came to 16 bases. The CDR3 contains 13 residues. This chain connects TRBV12-3 or TRBV12-4 to TRBJ2-7; D may be TRBD2 (6 bases). The sequencing input was peripheral blood. This clonotype originated in a man aged 65 to 79 with acute or convalescent COVID-19. DNA of the CDR3: TGTGCCAGCAGCATGAACTGGGCGGGGGAGCAGTACTTC. Its translation: CASSMNWAGEQYF.